This T cell receptor (beta chain) was observed in a study of blood T cell repertoires in COVID-19. Turning to the study itself: The samples span acute and convalescent COVID-19 from the United States, Italy and Spain. PBMCs, B-cell-depleted T cells, or T cells provided the cDNA or gDNA that made up the material.

This CDR3 region has 16 residues. Germline loops: CDR1 LNHDA, CDR2 SQIVND (reference sequence). The V gene end was trimmed by 6 bases and the J gene end by 0 bases; junction bases not matched to a gene: 5. Assignments of participants to cohorts depended upon their own reported clinical history. In the study's own analysis: Researchers report that nucleated cell counts were estimated from reference gene primer amplification. TCRdb's table, derived via immunoSEQ multiplex PCR, lists solely in-frame clones and lacks some. The D gene and trimming were derived from the DNA, and the V and J assignments and clone size from that table. The sample includes 200,000 or so clones, 65% to 85% seen only once; the top ten take 7% to 8.5%.

Sequences were obtained from PBMCs or T cells enriched from blood (not recorded which). The origin of this receptor is a woman aged 35 to 49 with acute COVID-19. The chain uses TRBV19 and TRBJ1-5, with TRBD1 matching over 10 bases. This CDR3 is CASRDRGRDSNQPQHF. Here the CDR3 DNA reads TGTGCCAGTAGGGACAGGGGGAGGGATAGCAATCAGCCCCAGCATTTT.